Presented here are 3 T cell receptor beta chains from one specimen sequenced in a study of blood T cell repertoires in COVID-19. Profiled with immunoSEQ multiplex PCR; TCRdb holds only in-frame clones, not every one. The repertoire has 250,000 to 300,000 clones, around four fifths of them found once; the top ten carry 3.5% to 5%. The sample consisted of PBMCs or T cells enriched from blood (not recorded which). These TCRs come from a man aged 25-45 years with acute COVID-19.

The chain carries TRBV4-1 and TRBJ2-1; 7 positions match TRBD1. Germline assignment: CDR1 MGHRA and CDR2 YSYEKL. This CDR3 region has 16 residues. The V and J ends lost 4 bases and 6 bases, in that order; junction bases with no gene match: 12. The CDR3 region has the DNA TGCGCCAGCAGCCCCAAGGGGGCTCCCACAATCAATGAGCAGTTCTTC. It codes for CASSPKGAPTINEQFF.

The chain uses TRBV2 and TRBJ1-5; perhaps TRBD1 as D (5 bases). Trimming left V 6 bases short and J 0 bases short, with 12 bases between. This CDR3 has 15 amino acids. Germline V gene lookup returns CDR1 SNHLY and CDR2 FYNNEI. Here the CDR3 reads CASRRRVSSNQPQHF. The CDR3 coding sequence is TGTGCCAGCAGGCGCAGGGTGAGTAGCAATCAGCCCCAGCATTTT.

The chain employs TRBV7-3 and TRBJ1-3; 7 bases map to TRBD1. Trimming took 3 bases from V and 4 from J; bases not matched to a gene: 6. The germline V gene encodes CDR1 SGHTA and CDR2 FQGTGA. The CDR3 runs 15 residues. Here the CDR3 DNA reads TGTGCCAGCAGCTTGGCGGGACAGTTAGGAAACACCATATATTTT. It specifies CASSLAGQLGNTIYF.